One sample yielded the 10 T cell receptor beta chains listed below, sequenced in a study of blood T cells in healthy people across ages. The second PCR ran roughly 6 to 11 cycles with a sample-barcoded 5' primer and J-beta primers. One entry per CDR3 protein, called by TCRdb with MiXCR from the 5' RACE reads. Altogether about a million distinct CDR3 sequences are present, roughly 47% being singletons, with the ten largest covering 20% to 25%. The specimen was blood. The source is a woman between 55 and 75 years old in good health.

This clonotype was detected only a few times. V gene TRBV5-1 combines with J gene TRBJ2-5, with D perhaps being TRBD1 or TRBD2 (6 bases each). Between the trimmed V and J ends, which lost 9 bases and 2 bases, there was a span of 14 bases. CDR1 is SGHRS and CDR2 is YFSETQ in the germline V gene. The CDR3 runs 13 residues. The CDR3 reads CATKGGTQETQYF. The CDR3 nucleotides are TGCGCCACCAAAGGGGGGACACAAGAGACCCAGTACTTC.

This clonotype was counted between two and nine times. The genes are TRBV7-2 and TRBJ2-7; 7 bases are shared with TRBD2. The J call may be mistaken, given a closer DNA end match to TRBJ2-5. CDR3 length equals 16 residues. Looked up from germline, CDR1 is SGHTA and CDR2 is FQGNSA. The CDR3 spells CASSLVGLGLRETQYF. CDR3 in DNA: TGTGCCAGCAGCTTAGTCGGACTAGGATTGCGAGAGACCCAGTACTTC.

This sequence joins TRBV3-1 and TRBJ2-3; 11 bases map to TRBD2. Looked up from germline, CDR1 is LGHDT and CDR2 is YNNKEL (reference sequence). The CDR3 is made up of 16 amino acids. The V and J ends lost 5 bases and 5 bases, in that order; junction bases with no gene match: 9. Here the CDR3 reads CASSVTPGTSGDTQYF. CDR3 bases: TGTGCCAGCAGCGTTACCCCCGGGACTAGCGGAGATACGCAGTATTTT.

CDR3 coding DNA: TGCAGCGTTCGGGGCGGGAGTCTGGGGGGAGGTGAGCAGTACTTC. Its translation: CSVRGGSLGGGEQYF. This sequence joins TRBV29-1 and TRBJ2-7, with 7 bases aligning to TRBD2. In germline, CDR1 is SQVTM, CDR2 ANQGSEA. The CDR3 has 15 amino acids. V dropped 5 bases and J dropped 7; count of bases not matched to a gene: 17.

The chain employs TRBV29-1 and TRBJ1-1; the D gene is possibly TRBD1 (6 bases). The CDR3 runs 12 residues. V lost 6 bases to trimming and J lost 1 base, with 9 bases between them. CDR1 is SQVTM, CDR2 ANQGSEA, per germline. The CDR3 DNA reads TGCAGCGTCGGACAGCGGAACACTGAAGCTTTCTTT. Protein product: CSVGQRNTEAFF.

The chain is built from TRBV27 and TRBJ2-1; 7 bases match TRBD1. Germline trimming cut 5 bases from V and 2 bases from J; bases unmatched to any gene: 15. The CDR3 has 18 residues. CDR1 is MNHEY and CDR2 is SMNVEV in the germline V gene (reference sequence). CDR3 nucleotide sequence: TGTGCCAGCAGTGTAGACCGCTGGGGGCAGGGGGCCTACAATGAGCAGTTCTTC. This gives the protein CASSVDRWGQGAYNEQFF.

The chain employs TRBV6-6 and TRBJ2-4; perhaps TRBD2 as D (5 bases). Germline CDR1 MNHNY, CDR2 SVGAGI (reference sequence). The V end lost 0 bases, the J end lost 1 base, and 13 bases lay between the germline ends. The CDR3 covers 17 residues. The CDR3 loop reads CASSYSTDGLAKNIQYF. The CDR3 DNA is TGTGCCAGCAGTTACTCGACGGACGGACTTGCCAAAAACATTCAGTACTTC.

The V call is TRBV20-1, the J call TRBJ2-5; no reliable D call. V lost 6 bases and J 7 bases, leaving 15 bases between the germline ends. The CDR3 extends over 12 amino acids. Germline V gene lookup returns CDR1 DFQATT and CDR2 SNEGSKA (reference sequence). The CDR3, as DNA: TGCAGTGCCCAGACCAGTCCCTCGACCCAGTACTTC. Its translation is CSAQTSPSTQYF.

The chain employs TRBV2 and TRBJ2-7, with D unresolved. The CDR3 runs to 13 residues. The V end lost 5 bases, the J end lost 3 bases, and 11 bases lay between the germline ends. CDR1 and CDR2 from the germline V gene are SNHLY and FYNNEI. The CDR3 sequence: CASSPQLGYEQYF. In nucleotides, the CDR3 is TGTGCCAGCAGTCCCCAATTGGGCTACGAGCAGTACTTC.

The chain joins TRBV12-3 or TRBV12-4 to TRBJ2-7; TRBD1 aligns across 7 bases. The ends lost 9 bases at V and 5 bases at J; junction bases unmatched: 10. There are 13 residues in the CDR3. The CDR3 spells CARTGNYRDEQYF. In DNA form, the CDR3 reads TGTGCCAGGACAGGGAACTATAGGGACGAGCAGTACTTC.